The text below deals with one T cell receptor (beta chain). These data come from a study of blood T cell repertoires in COVID-19. Study summary: From the United States, Italy and Spain came samples of acute and convalescent COVID-19. Sources were T cells, B-cell-depleted T cells, or PBMCs; the material itself was cDNA or gDNA.

In the authors' workflow: Amplification with reference gene primers provided the estimates of nucleated cell counts. Measured with immunoSEQ multiplex PCR; TCRdb has only the in-frame clones, and not every one. D and trimming were read from the DNA, whereas the V and J calls and clone size are those reported in that table. The data show some 180,000 clones, roughly 90% seen once. The sample taken for sequencing was peripheral blood. The TCR comes from a man aged 50 to 59 with COVID-19, enrolled during active disease.

CDR3: CASSDPGQIYEQYF. The CDR3 DNA reads TGTGCCAGCAGTGACCCGGGACAAATCTACGAGCAGTACTTC. The genes are TRBV6-1 and TRBJ2-7; the D gene is possibly TRBD1 (6 bases). Germline V gene data show CDR1 as MNHNS and CDR2 as SASEGT. The CDR3 covers 14 residues. V lost 3 bases and J 3 bases, leaving 12 bases between the germline ends.